This T cell receptor beta chain appears in the sequencing data of a study of T cells in Graves' hyperthyroidism and ophthalmopathy. Study background: Initial diagnosis, before any treatment, was when peripheral blood was collected. General study findings and limits: For ophthalmopathy, model prediction preceded onset by a median about 6 months.

Amplification yielded TCR beta CDR3 regions, with RNA transcripts as the source. An initial round of RT-PCR targeting the TCR CDR3 relied on the HTBI primer set. TCRdb re-called the multiplex PCR reads with MiXCR, one entry per CDR3 protein. The repertoire holds some 580,000 distinct CDR3 sequences, more than 15% seen once, with 2.5% to 4% in the top ten. CDR1 SGHKS and CDR2 YYEKEE come from the germline V gene (reference sequence). The length of the CDR3 is 16 residues. Trimming took off 3 bases at V and 0 bases at J, with 13 bases between the two ends. A Clinical Activity Score of at least 3, a NOSPECS grade of at least 4 and a duration under 3 months were recorded in the ophthalmopathy patients. About 10 ml of fresh peripheral blood supplied the PBMCs. As to this clonotype: Its antigen remains unidentified.

The chain recombines TRBV5-5 with TRBJ2-1; D call uncertain. The sample was blood. This clonotype was obtained from a woman aged 40 to 50 with Graves' ophthalmopathy. This chain's CDR3 is CASSSQQVSSYNEQFF. The CDR3 DNA is TGTGCCAGCAGCTCACAGCAGGTTAGCTCCTACAATGAGCAGTTCTTC. Filled out from reference TRBV5-5 and TRBJ2-1, the complete variable domain reads DAGVTQSPTHLIKTRGQQVTLRCSPISGHKSVSWYQQVLGQGPQFIFQYYEKEERGRGNFPDRFSARQFPNYSSELNVNALLLGDSALYLCASSSQQVSSYNEQFFGPGTRLTVL.